This T cell receptor (beta chain) was recovered during a study of T cells in Graves' hyperthyroidism and ophthalmopathy. Germline V CDR1 and CDR2: SGDLS, YYNGEE. CDR3 size: 12 residues. V lost 8 bases, J lost 7 bases, and 15 bases lay in between. Findings of the study overall: The model foresaw ophthalmopathy a median roughly 6.3 months prior to onset. Most expanded thyroid clonotypes above 0.001 recurred in blood.

Template material for amplifying TCR beta CDR3 regions consisted of RNA transcripts. TCR CDR3 underwent first-round RT-PCR with the HTBI primer set. One entry per CDR3 protein, called by TCRdb with MiXCR from the multiplex PCR reads. The sample yields 490,000 or so distinct CDR3 sequences, just under 20% seen once. As regards this clonotype: Its cognate antigen is unknown.

The TCR sequence derives from a man aged 35-49 years with Graves' ophthalmopathy. This rearrangement joins TRBV9 to TRBJ2-5, with D possibly being TRBD1 (6 bases). Sequencing used blood. The CDR3, as DNA: TGTGCCAGTAACAGGGAGTTTGGGACCCAGTACTTC. Protein: CASNREFGTQYF.